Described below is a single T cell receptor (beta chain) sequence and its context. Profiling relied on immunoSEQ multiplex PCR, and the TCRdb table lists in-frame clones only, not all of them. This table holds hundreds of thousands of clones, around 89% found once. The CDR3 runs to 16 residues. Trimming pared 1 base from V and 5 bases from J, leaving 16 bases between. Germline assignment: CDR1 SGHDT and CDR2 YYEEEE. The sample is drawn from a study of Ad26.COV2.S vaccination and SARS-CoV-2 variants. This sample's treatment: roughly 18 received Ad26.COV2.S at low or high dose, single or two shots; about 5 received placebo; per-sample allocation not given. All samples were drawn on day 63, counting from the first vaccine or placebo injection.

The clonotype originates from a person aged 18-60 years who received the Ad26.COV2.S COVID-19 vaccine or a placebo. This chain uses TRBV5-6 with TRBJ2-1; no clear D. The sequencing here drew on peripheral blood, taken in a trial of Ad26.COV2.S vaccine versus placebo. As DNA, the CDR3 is TGTGCCAGCAGCTTGTTCCCACCCCTACAAAACAATGAGCAGTTCTTC. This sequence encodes CASSLFPPLQNNEQFF.